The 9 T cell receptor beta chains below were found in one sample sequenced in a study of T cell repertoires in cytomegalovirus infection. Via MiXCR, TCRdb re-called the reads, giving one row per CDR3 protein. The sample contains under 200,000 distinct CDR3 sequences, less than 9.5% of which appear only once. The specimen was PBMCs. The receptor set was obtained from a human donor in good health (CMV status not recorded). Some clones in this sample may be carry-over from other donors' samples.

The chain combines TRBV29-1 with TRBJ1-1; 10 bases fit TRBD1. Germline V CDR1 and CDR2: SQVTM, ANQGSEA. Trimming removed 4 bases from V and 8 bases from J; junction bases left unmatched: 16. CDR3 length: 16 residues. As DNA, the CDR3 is TGCAGCGTTGGGGAAGGGACAGGGGTCCAGGTTGCCGAAGCTTTCTTT. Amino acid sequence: CSVGEGTGVQVAEAFF.

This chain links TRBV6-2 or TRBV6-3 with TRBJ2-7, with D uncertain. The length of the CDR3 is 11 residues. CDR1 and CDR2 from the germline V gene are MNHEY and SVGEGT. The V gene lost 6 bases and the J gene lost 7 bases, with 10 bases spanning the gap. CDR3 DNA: TGTGCCAGCAGCCTCAACAGAGAGCAGTACTTC. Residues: CASSLNREQYF.

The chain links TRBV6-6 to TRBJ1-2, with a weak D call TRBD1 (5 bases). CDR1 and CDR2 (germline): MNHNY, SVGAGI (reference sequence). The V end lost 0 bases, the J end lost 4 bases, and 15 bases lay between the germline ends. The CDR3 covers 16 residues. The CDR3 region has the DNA TGTGCCAGCAGTTACTCTTGGGCAGGGTCTGTCTATGGCTACACCTTC. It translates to CASSYSWAGSVYGYTF.

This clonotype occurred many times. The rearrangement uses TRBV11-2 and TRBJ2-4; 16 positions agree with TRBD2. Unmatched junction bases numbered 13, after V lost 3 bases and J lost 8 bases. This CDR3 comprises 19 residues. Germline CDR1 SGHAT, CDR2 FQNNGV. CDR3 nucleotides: TGTGCCAGCAGCTTCCACGTTGGGACTAGCGGGAGGGGAGGGGACATTCAGTACTTC. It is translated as CASSFHVGTSGRGGDIQYF. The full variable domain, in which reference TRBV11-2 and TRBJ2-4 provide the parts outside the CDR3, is EAGVAQSPRYKIIEKRQSVAFWCNPISGHATLYWYQQILGQGPKLLIQFQNNGVVDDSQLPKDRFSAERLKGVDSTLKIQPAKLEDSAVYLCASSFHVGTSGRGGDIQYFGAGTRLSVL.

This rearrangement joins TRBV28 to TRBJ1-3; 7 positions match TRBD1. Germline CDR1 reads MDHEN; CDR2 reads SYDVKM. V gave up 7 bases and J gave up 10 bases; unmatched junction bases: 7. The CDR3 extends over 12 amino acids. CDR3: CASNTGESTIYF. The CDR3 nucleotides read TGTGCCAGCAACACAGGGGAAAGTACCATATATTTT.

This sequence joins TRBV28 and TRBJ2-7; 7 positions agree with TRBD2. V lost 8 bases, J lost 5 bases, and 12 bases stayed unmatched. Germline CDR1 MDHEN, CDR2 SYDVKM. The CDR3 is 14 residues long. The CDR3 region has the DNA TGTGCCAGCGGAGGATTTAGCGGGTATGACGAGCAGTACTTC. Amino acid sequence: CASGGFSGYDEQYF.

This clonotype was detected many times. CDR3 amino acids: CASSAVRQGDTQYF. In DNA form, the CDR3 reads TGTGCCAGCAGCGCGGTTAGACAGGGAGATACGCAGTATTTT. The chain joins TRBV7-2 to TRBJ2-3; TRBD1 matches at 7 bases. CDR1 is SGHTA, CDR2 FQGNSA, per germline. This CDR3 spans 14 amino acids. V lost 5 bases to trimming and J lost 5 bases; unmatched junction nucleotides: 7. Using reference TRBV7-2 and TRBJ2-3 for the parts outside the CDR3, the full variable domain is GAGVSQSPSNKVTEKGKDVELRCDPISGHTALYWYRQSLGQGLEFLIYFQGNSAPDKSGLPSDRFSAERTGGSVSTLTIQRTQQEDSAVYLCASSAVRQGDTQYFGPGTRLTVL.

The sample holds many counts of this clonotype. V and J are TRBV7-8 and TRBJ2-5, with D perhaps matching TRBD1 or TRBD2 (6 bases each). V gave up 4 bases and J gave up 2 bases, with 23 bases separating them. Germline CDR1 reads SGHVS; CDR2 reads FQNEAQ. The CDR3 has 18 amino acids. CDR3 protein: CASSSVALRDISQETQYF. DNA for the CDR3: TGTGCCAGCAGCTCGGTGGCTCTGCGGGACATTTCTCAAGAGACCCAGTACTTC.

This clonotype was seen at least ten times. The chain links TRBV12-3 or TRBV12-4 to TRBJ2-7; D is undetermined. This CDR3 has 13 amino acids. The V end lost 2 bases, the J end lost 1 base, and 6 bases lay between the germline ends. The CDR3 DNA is TGTGCCAGCAGTTTATCCGGGTCCTACGAGCAGTACTTC. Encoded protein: CASSLSGSYEQYF.